Each of the 23 T cell receptor beta chains below was sequenced from the same sample in a study of blood T cell repertoires in COVID-19. Data came from immunoSEQ multiplex PCR; TCRdb stores just in-frame clones and leaves some out. The sample holds tens of thousands of clones, roughly 80% seen once. Sequencing used peripheral blood. These receptors were collected from a man between 70 and 80 years old with COVID-19, enrolled during active disease.

This clone was recorded only once. This rearrangement joins TRBV7-6 to TRBJ2-1; 8 nucleotides line up with TRBD1. Trimming removed 5 bases from V and 1 base from J; junction bases left unmatched: 4. This CDR3 has 15 amino acids. Germline assignment: CDR1 SGHVS and CDR2 FNYEAQ. In DNA, the CDR3 is TGTGCCAGCAGCGGTGACAGGGGATCCTACAATGAGCAGTTCTTC. Protein product: CASSGDRGSYNEQFF.

The chain joins TRBV9 to TRBJ2-1; TRBD2 agrees at 12 bases. V dropped 2 bases and J dropped 9; count of bases not matched to a gene: 6. The CDR3 consists of 15 residues. Germline lookup yields CDR1 SGDLS and CDR2 YYNGEE. CDR3 bases: TGTGCCAGCAGCGTCCGACTAGCGGGAGTTGGTGAGCAGTTCTTC. Its protein product is CASSVRLAGVGEQFF.

The chain recombines TRBV5-6 with TRBJ2-3; D ambiguous. Germline CDR1 and CDR2: SGHDT and YYEEEE. This CDR3 is 13 amino acids long. The ends were cut back, 6 bases at V and 5 bases at J, with 13 bases in the middle. The CDR3 spells CASTIPPGDTQYF. Here the CDR3 DNA reads TGTGCCAGCACAATCCCACCGGGAGATACGCAGTATTTT.

This clone has just a few counts. The CDR3: CASSELGGAAYEQYF. DNA for the CDR3: TGTGCCAGCAGTGAACTCGGCGGAGCCGCCTACGAGCAGTACTTC. The chain couples TRBV6-1 to TRBJ2-7; D not resolved. The length of the CDR3 is 15 residues. The germline CDR1 and CDR2 sequences are MNHNS and SASEGT. The V end was cut by 2 bases, the J end by 2 bases, with 13 bases between.

This chain uses TRBV6-6 with TRBJ2-1; 8 bases are shared with TRBD2. This CDR3 region has 17 residues. The trim removed 5 bases at V and 4 bases at J, leaving 13 bases unmatched. Per germline, CDR1 MNHNY and CDR2 SVGAGI (reference sequence). CDR3 region: CASSPRRRAGVYNEQFF. DNA for the CDR3: TGTGCCAGCAGTCCCCGGCGCCGAGCGGGAGTGTACAATGAGCAGTTCTTC.

This clone turned up a few times. The chain links TRBV9 to TRBJ2-7; D might be TRBD2 (6 bases). Deletions cut 4 bases from V and 3 bases from J, with 20 bases between. CDR1 SGDLS and CDR2 YYNGEE come from the germline V gene. CDR3 length: 16 amino acids. Here the CDR3 reads CASSPHPGGLNYEQYF. CDR3 coding DNA: TGTGCCAGCAGCCCCCACCCCGGCGGACTAAACTACGAGCAGTACTTC.

A word on this clone: The same CDR3 can be traced to other DNA sequences in this sample. The chain combines TRBV30 with TRBJ1-3; D uncertain. The CDR3 is made up of 12 amino acids. CDR1 is GTSNPN, CDR2 SVGIG, per germline (reference sequence). Trimming shortened V by 0 bases and J by 7 bases, and 7 bases separated the two germline ends. This CDR3 is CAWSVSGNTIYF. In DNA, the CDR3 is TGTGCCTGGAGTGTATCGGGGAACACCATATATTTT.

This clone was seen a single time. This chain links TRBV28 with TRBJ2-7; 10 bases are a match to TRBD1. V shed 4 bases, J shed 5 bases, and the junction held 8 bases outside the gene matches. The CDR3 extends over 15 amino acids. CDR1 is MDHEN and CDR2 is SYDVKM in the germline V gene. The CDR3 sequence: CASSSPSGQGNEQYF. In DNA, the CDR3 is TGTGCCAGCAGTTCTCCTTCGGGACAGGGGAACGAGCAGTACTTC.

This chain uses TRBV5-5 with TRBJ2-3; 14 nucleotides line up with TRBD2. Germline loops: CDR1 SGHKS, CDR2 YYEKEE (reference sequence). The CDR3 totals 18 residues. Trimming took 8 bases from V and 1 from J; bases not matched to a gene: 12. CDR3 in DNA: TGTGCCAGTCGGCGACTAGCGGGAGGGCCTTTGGGCACAGATACGCAGTATTTT. Its protein is CASRRLAGGPLGTDTQYF.

The CDR3 here is CASGGGARATEAFF. The CDR3 DNA is TGTGCCAGCGGGGGAGGGGCAAGGGCCACTGAAGCTTTCTTT. The V and J genes are TRBV28 and TRBJ1-1; D might be TRBD1 (5 bases). CDR1 and CDR2 from the germline V gene are MDHEN and SYDVKM. The V and J ends lost 8 bases and 4 bases respectively, with 17 bases between them. This CDR3 has 14 amino acids. The entire variable domain, with the rest obtained from reference TRBV28 and TRBJ1-1, is as follows: DVKVTQSSRYLVKRTGEKVFLECVQDMDHENMFWYRQDPGLGLRLIYFSYDVKMKEKGDIPEGYSVSREKKERFSLILESASTNQTSMYLCASGGGARATEAFFGQGTRLTVV.

The chain links TRBV5-4 to TRBJ2-1, with D unresolved. This CDR3 spans 13 amino acids. The germline V and J ends were trimmed by 3 bases and 8 bases, with 12 bases remaining between them. The germline V gene encodes CDR1 SGHNT and CDR2 YYREEE (reference sequence). The CDR3 is CASSSGARDEQFF. The CDR3 DNA reads TGTGCCAGCAGCTCCGGAGCCCGTGATGAGCAGTTCTTC.

The chain is built from TRBV19 and TRBJ1-5; D is possibly TRBD1 (5 bases). The CDR3 length is 16 residues. V lost 2 bases, J lost 2 bases, and 13 bases lay in between. CDR1 is LNHDA, CDR2 SQIVND, per germline (reference sequence). This CDR3 reads CASSIQPGPRNQPQHF. The CDR3 DNA sequence: TGTGCCAGTAGTATACAGCCAGGGCCTCGCAATCAGCCCCAGCATTTT.

The V gene is TRBV3-1 (or the pseudogene TRBV3-2), the J gene TRBJ2-5, with D possibly being TRBD2 (5 bases). V shed 0 bases and J shed 6 bases, with 14 bases lying between them. Germline lookup yields CDR1 LGHDT and CDR2 YNNKEL (reference sequence). This CDR3 is built from 15 residues. Written as DNA, the CDR3 is TGTGCCAGCAGCCAAGATCTAACGGGGATACAGACCCAGTACTTC. It specifies CASSQDLTGIQTQYF.

This clone turned up a few times. The chain combines TRBV28 with TRBJ1-4; D is perhaps TRBD1 (5 bases). With 2 bases removed from V and 0 bases from J, the gap between germline ends came to 10 bases. The germline CDR1 and CDR2 sequences are MDHEN and SYDVKM. The CDR3 sequence is 16 residues long. CDR3 bases: TGTGCCAGCAGTTTACGGGACTACGCAACTAATGAAAAACTGTTTTTT. As protein: CASSLRDYATNEKLFF.

The chain joins TRBV18 to TRBJ2-1; weak D call: TRBD2 (6 bases). Looked up from germline, CDR1 is KGHSH and CDR2 is LQKENI. This CDR3 has 13 amino acids. V was pared by 5 bases and J by 5 bases, with 10 bases between. In DNA form, the CDR3 reads TGTGCCAGCTCATCGGGACTGAACAATGAGCAGTTCTTC. It specifies CASSSGLNNEQFF.

The chain is built from TRBV25-1 and TRBJ2-2; 8 bases match TRBD2. This CDR3 contains 15 residues. V lost 4 bases to trimming and J lost 6 bases; unmatched junction nucleotides: 7. Germline V gene lookup returns CDR1 MGHDK and CDR2 SYGVNS. Here the CDR3 reads CASSVGLAVAGELFF. Written as DNA, the CDR3 is TGTGCCAGCAGTGTTGGACTAGCTGTAGCCGGGGAGCTGTTTTTT.

This clone has just one count. The CDR3 coding sequence is TGTGCCAGCAGCGCGCTAGGGCCCCAGCATTTT. Protein product: CASSALGPQHF. The chain recombines TRBV6-2 or TRBV6-3 with TRBJ1-5; D remains unclear. The V end was cut by 6 bases, the J end by 9 bases, with 9 bases between. The germline V gene encodes CDR1 MNHEY and CDR2 SVGEGT. CDR3 length equals 11 residues.

The chain is built from TRBV5-1 and TRBJ2-6; 11 bases are shared with TRBD1. Trimming at V came to 5 bases and at J to 0 bases, leaving 7 bases not matched to a gene. CDR1 and CDR2 (germline): SGHRS, YFSETQ. CDR3 size: 18 residues. This CDR3 reads CASSIDGTGGSGANVLTF. CDR3 DNA sequence: TGCGCCAGCAGTATTGACGGGACAGGGGGCTCTGGGGCCAACGTCCTGACTTTC.

The chain joins TRBV4-2 to TRBJ2-4, with 7 bases aligning to TRBD1. V was clipped by 0 bases and J by 6 bases; unmatched bases: 8. Germline assignment: CDR1 LGHNA and CDR2 YNFKEQ. The CDR3 covers 16 residues. The CDR3 DNA follows: TGTGCCAGCAGCCAAGATACAGACAGGGTTCGAAACATTCAGTACTTC. This codes for CASSQDTDRVRNIQYF.

V usage is TRBV9 and J usage is TRBJ2-2, with TRBD2 identical over 8 bases. Germline V CDR1 and CDR2: SGDLS, YYNGEE. Unmatched junction bases numbered 2, after V lost 4 bases and J lost 0 bases. CDR3 size: 15 residues. The CDR3 DNA reads as TGTGCCAGCAGCCTAGCGGGTTCGAACACCGGGGAGCTGTTTTTT. Amino acid sequence: CASSLAGSNTGELFF.

The chain combines TRBV9 with TRBJ2-7, with D perhaps matching TRBD2 (7 bases). The germline V and J ends were trimmed by 0 bases and 4 bases, with 14 bases remaining between them. Germline loops: CDR1 SGDLS, CDR2 YYNGEE. The CDR3 runs 15 residues. CDR3 DNA: TGTGCCAGCAGCGTAGTAGCCGAGGGGGGGTACGAGCAGTACTTC. It specifies CASSVVAEGGYEQYF.

This clone was recorded a few times. V is TRBV6-2 or TRBV6-3 and J is TRBJ1-6, with 9 bases fitting TRBD1. This CDR3 comprises 14 residues. Germline V lookup: CDR1 MNHEY, CDR2 SVGEGT. The V and J ends lost 5 bases and 7 bases, in that order; junction bases with no gene match: 3. CDR3 nucleotides: TGTGCCAGCAGTCAAGGACAGGGGAATTCACCCCTCCACTTT. Translation gives CASSQGQGNSPLHF.

The chain uses TRBV12-3 or TRBV12-4 and TRBJ2-3; D gene unclear. Trimming cost V 5 bases and J 7 bases, with 10 bases left between them. This CDR3 comprises 12 residues. The CDR3 nucleotides are TGTGCCAGCAGTCCCCTACCTCATACGCAGTATTTT. Translation gives CASSPLPHTQYF.